The subject of this entry is one TCR beta chain. Its binding antigen is unknown. Base qualities are not recorded, but no much larger clone differs from it by a single base. The CDR3 sequence holds 13 residues, the cysteine and phenylalanine included. The retained sequence is limited to the CDR3, 39 bases, with the frame set at the first base. At the junction V is shortened by 6 bases and J by 8 bases, with 16 bases in between. From the germline V gene (reference sequence), CDR1 is LNHDA and CDR2 is SQIVND. Sequencing was carried out with an Illumina HiSeq 1500. Clones were called with MiXCR by TCRdb after fastp trimmed the public reads at Q25, and only in-frame beta chains were retained. Under each unique CDR3 protein, matching rows form one entry showing the most common genes and DNA. Across this sample there are some 700,000 distinct CDR3 sequences, with around a third seen only once. The top ten clonotypes cover approximately 18% of the sample.

The sample comes from a study of T cell repertoires in cytomegalovirus infection (dated by TCRdb to between 2018 and 2021). Broadly, across the study: The peptide stimulations were aimed at well-studied HLA-B-restricted epitopes as well as recently identified HLA-C-restricted CMV epitopes, whose presentation resists viral immunomodulation. Donor HLA type was relevant to the analysis, as public TCR beta signatures indicated carriage of CMV infection together with the matching HLA type. The paper as a whole reports these results and caveats: The ex vivo response was dominated by HLA-C-restricted CMV-specific TCR beta clonotypes, which also provided the single most frequent clonotype in two of eight donors. Carriers of CMV infection plus the relevant HLA type were discriminated by the cumulative frequency of public TCR beta family members in the study cohort and in an independent approximately 360-donor cohort.

In the paper's terms, the treatment or condition label means: in vitro stimulation with specific CMV peptide epitopes to enrich CMV-specific T cells. The clonotype originates from a human donor in good health (CMV status not recorded). Some clones in this sample may be carry-over from other donors' samples. The chain joins TRBV19 to TRBJ1-1; 5 matching bases give a weak D call of TRBD1. The sequenced sample was cultured PBMCs, obtained from culture after CMV antigen stimulation. CDR3 reads: CASSPLGVREAFF. The DNA sequence is given as TGTGCCAGTAGCCCGTTAGGGGTTCGGGAAGCTTTCTTT.